This record concerns one T cell receptor (beta chain) sequence. In building TCR beta libraries, iRepertoire HTBI primers were used together with Arm-PCR of CDR3 regions. TCRdb re-called the multiplex PCR reads through MiXCR, storing one row per CDR3 protein. The table lists about 430,000 distinct CDR3 sequences, roughly 15% of them singletons. These data come from a study of regulatory T cells in long-lasting Graves disease. Noted time point: newly diagnosed GD, antithyroid drugs for less than 3 months. Generation of the TCR library employed RNA extracted from PBMCs. Germline V gives CDR1 SGHRS, CDR2 YFSETQ. Trimming at V came to 0 bases and at J to 2 bases, leaving 13 bases not matched to a gene. The CDR3 contains 19 residues. This sample was also put to use in a study of T cells in Graves' hyperthyroidism and ophthalmopathy.

This receptor was obtained from a woman aged 40-49 years with Graves disease. The chain joins TRBV5-1 to TRBJ2-5; 10 bases map to TRBD2. Sample: peripheral blood mononuclear cells (PBMCs), taken at new diagnosis, from a patient treated with antithyroid drugs. The CDR3 sequence is CASSLERLASGSEQETQYF. As DNA, the CDR3 is TGCGCCAGCAGCTTGGAACGCCTGGCTAGCGGGAGTGAGCAAGAGACCCAGTACTTC. The whole variable domain, filled in from reference TRBV5-1 and TRBJ2-5, reads KAGVTQTPRYLIKTRGQQVTLSCSPISGHRSVSWYQQTPGQGLQFLFEYFSETQRNKGNFPGRFSGRQFSNSRSEMNVSTLELGDSALYLCASSLERLASGSEQETQYFGPGTRLLVL.